The T cell receptor (beta chain) described here comes from a study of T-cell reconstitution after alpha-beta-depleted transplantation in children. A TCRbeta library incorporating unique molecular identifiers was prepared. TCRdb re-derived calls from the PCR reads in MiXCR, one entry per CDR3 protein. The sample contains around 580,000 distinct CDR3 sequences, about 21% of which appear only once. Study outcomes and limitations: Where alpha-beta T cells came from about two months after transplant was reportedly several hundred expanded graft clones.

As regards this clonotype: What it binds is not known.

CDR1 is MDHEN and CDR2 is SYDVKM in the germline V gene. The CDR3 is 15 residues long. V lost 7 bases and J lost 0, with 13 bases in between. J is TRBJ2-1 and V is TRBV28; no clear D. This material consisted of PBMCs, mostly from graft donor cells, taken 360 days after TCRalphabeta/CD19-depleted stem cell transplant. The origin of this receptor is a boy in the first two years of life who had a stem cell transplant for acute myeloid leukemia, so the T cells may come from the graft donor. The CDR3 spells CASKGPLSSYNEQFF. Here the CDR3 DNA reads TGTGCCAGCAAAGGCCCCCTAAGCTCCTACAATGAGCAGTTCTTC. Filled out from reference TRBV28 and TRBJ2-1, the complete variable domain reads DVKVTQSSRYLVKRTGEKVFLECVQDMDHENMFWYRQDPGLGLRLIYFSYDVKMKEKGDIPEGYSVSREKKERFSLILESASTNQTSMYLCASKGPLSSYNEQFFGPGTRLTVL.